A single sample gave rise to the 8 T cell receptor beta chains below, sequenced in a study of blood T cells in healthy people across ages. The use of a sample-barcoded 5' primer and a J-beta primer mix characterized a second PCR of about 7 to 12 cycles. TCRdb re-called the 5' RACE reads through MiXCR, storing one row per CDR3 protein. The data contain some 1.7 million distinct CDR3 sequences, over 25% of them singletons. Sequenced material: blood. These receptors all stem from a woman younger than 45 in good health.

The CDR3 coding sequence is TGTGCCAGCAGTTACGAGTCCAACTCCGGTGAAAAACTGTTTTTT. It codes for CASSYESNSGEKLFF. V and J are TRBV6-5 and TRBJ1-4, with D hard to call. V lost 2 bases to trimming and J lost 7 bases, with 14 bases between them. CDR1 and CDR2 from the germline V gene are MNHEY and SVGAGI. The CDR3 has 15 residues.

V usage is TRBV28 and J usage is TRBJ2-7, with TRBD1 identical over 7 bases. This CDR3 spans 16 amino acids. CDR1 and CDR2 from the germline V gene are MDHEN and SYDVKM. The junction had 11 bases not matched to a gene; V was cut back by 3 bases and J by 3 bases. CDR3 nucleotides: TGTGCCAGCAGTTTTTTGATGTCCAGGGGGAGCTACGAGCAGTACTTC. Its protein is CASSFLMSRGSYEQYF. Combining the CDR3 with reference TRBV28 and TRBJ2-7 gives the whole variable domain DVKVTQSSRYLVKRTGEKVFLECVQDMDHENMFWYRQDPGLGLRLIYFSYDVKMKEKGDIPEGYSVSREKKERFSLILESASTNQTSMYLCASSFLMSRGSYEQYFGPGTRLTVT.

V gene TRBV11-2 combines with J gene TRBJ2-1, with TRBD2 identical over 9 bases. Germline V gene lookup returns CDR1 SGHAT and CDR2 FQNNGV. The CDR3 is 14 residues long. Unmatched junction bases numbered 3, after V lost 3 bases and J lost 6 bases. The DNA of the CDR3 is TGTGCCAGCAGCTTTTCTAGCGGGGCCAATGAGCAGTTCTTC. It is translated as CASSFSSGANEQFF.

This clonotype was seen a few times. The gene calls are TRBV20-1 and TRBJ2-1; possible D gene TRBD2, 6 bases. The CDR3 spans 15 residues. Germline V gene sequence: CDR1 DFQATT, CDR2 SNEGSKA (reference sequence). V lost 1 base to trimming and J lost 8 bases, with 18 bases between them. The CDR3 region is CSARAEGMPWDEQFF. CDR3 DNA sequence: TGCAGTGCTAGAGCGGAGGGGATGCCTTGGGATGAGCAGTTCTTC.

This clonotype occurred a few times. This chain connects TRBV15 to TRBJ2-7; perhaps TRBD1 as D (5 bases). The ends were cut back, 6 bases at V and 4 bases at J, with 22 bases in the middle. CDR1 is LNHNV, CDR2 YYDKDF, per germline (reference sequence). The CDR3 length is 16 residues. In DNA form, the CDR3 reads TGTGCCACCAGTCCTGAAGCAGGGAAAGGTCAATACGAGCAGTACTTC. Amino acids: CATSPEAGKGQYEQYF.

Concerning this clonotype: Given a much more abundant clone one base away, this may be a read error. V gene TRBV24-1 combines with J gene TRBJ2-7; 11 bases fit TRBD2. The J call may be wrong; the DNA end is better matched by TRBJ2-5. Germline V CDR1 and CDR2: KGHDR, SFDVKD. The length of the CDR3 is 15 residues. Here the CDR3 reads CATGVGTSGEETQYF. The CDR3 DNA sequence: TGTGCCACCGGTGTTGGGACTAGCGGAGAAGAGACCCAGTACTTC.

To note about this clonotype: One end of the junction fails to match germline, which may point to a read error. CDR3 sequence reads: CTSSVLLDNEQFF. CDR3 coding DNA: TGTACCAGCAGCGTGCTCCTAGACAATGAGCAGTTCTTC. The J gene is TRBJ2-1, the V gene TRBV9, with no clear D. Germline values: CDR1 SGDLS, CDR2 YYNGEE. The CDR3 totals 13 residues.

In its sample, this clonotype was seen a few times. The rearrangement uses TRBV4-1 and TRBJ2-1; TRBD1 matches at 9 bases. The CDR3 is 14 residues long. The junction had 4 bases not matched to a gene; V was cut back by 3 bases and J by 7 bases. Germline CDR1 MGHRA, CDR2 YSYEKL. The CDR3 reads CASSQGQGLNEQFF. The DNA of the CDR3 is TGCGCCAGCAGCCAGGGACAGGGTCTGAATGAGCAGTTCTTC.